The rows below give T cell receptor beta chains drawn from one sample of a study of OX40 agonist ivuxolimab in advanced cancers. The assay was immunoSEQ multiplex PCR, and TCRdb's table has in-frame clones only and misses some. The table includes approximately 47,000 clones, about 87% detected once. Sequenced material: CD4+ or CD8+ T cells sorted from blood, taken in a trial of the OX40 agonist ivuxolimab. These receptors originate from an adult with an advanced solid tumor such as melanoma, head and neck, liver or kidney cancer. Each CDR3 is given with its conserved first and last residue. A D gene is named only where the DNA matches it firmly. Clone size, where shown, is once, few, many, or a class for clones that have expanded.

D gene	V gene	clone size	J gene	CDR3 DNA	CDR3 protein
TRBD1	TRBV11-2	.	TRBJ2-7	TGTGCCAGCAGCCAAGGGACAGGGGGTATGAACGAGCAGTACTTC	CASSQGTGGMNEQYF
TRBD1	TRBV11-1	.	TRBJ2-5	TGTGCCAGCAGCCCCCAAAATACAGGGGTTGAGACCCAGTACTTC	CASSPQNTGVETQYF
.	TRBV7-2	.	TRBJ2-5	TGTGCCAGCACCCCCGCTTTAGGGGGGGGTCAAGAGACCCAGTACTTC	CASTPALGGGQETQYF
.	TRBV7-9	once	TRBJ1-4	TGTGCCAGCAGCCCGAAGAGGGACCCTGAAAAACTGTTTTTT	CASSPKRDPEKLFF
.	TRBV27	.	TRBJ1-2	TGTGCCAGCAGTTTAACTTTGGGGGAAACCTATGGCTACACCTTC	CASSLTLGETYGYTF
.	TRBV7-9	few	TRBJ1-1	TGTGCCAGCACAGGGTATGGGAACACTGAAGCTTTCTTT	CASTGYGNTEAFF
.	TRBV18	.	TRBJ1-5	TGTGCCAGCTCACCACCGGGGGGGAGGTATCAGCCCCAGCATTTT	CASSPPGGRYQPQHF
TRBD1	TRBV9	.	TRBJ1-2	TGTGCCAGCAGCGCGGGACAGGGTCTCGGTGGCTACACCTTC	CASSAGQGLGGYTF
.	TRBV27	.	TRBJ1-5	TGTGCCAGCAGTTCCAGGGGCGTCAATCAGCCCCAGCATTTT	CASSSRGVNQPQHF
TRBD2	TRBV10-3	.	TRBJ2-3	TGTGCCATCAGTGAGTCCGTCGCCCGGGAGGGCAAGACAGATACGCAGTATTTT	CAISESVAREGKTDTQYF
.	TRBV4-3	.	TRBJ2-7	TGCGCCAGCAGCCAAGTTGCGGGGAGCTCCTACGAGCAGTACTTC	CASSQVAGSSYEQYF
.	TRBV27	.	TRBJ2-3	TGTGCCAGCAGTTTTTACTACTCAGGGGCCGATACGCAGTATTTT	CASSFYYSGADTQYF
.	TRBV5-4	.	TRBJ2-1	TGTGCCAGCAGCTTGACGCCCGACGGACAAACCTTCTACAATGAGCAGTTCTTC	CASSLTPDGQTFYNEQFF
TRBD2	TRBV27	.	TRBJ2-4	TGTGCCAGCAGTCCCCACTTAGCGGGAGCGGTGGTGGGCAAAAACATTCAGTACTTC	CASSPHLAGAVVGKNIQYF
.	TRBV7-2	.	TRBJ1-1	TGTGCCAGCAGCTTAGGTATGAACACTGAAGCTTTCTTT	CASSLGMNTEAFF
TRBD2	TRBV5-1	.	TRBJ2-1	TGCGCCAGCAGCTTGGATAGCGGGAGCGCCTACAATGAGCAGTTCTTC	CASSLDSGSAYNEQFF
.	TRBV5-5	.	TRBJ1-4	TGTGCCAGCAGCGCTGGAACGTTGGGACCCGACAATGAAAAACTGTTTTTT	CASSAGTLGPDNEKLFF
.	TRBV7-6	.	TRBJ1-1	TGTGCCACCAGCGAAGCTTTCTTT	CATSEAFF
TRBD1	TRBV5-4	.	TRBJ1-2	TGTGCCAGCAGCTTGGGACAGGGCCAACTCTATGGCTACACCTTC	CASSLGQGQLYGYTF
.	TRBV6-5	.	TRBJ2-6	TGTGCCAGCGGCCCAAGCTCTGGGGCCAACGTCCTGACTTTC	CASGPSSGANVLTF
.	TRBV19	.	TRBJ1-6	TGTGCCAGTAGTGCGGGGAGCTCCTATAATTCACCCCTCCACTTT	CASSAGSSYNSPLHF
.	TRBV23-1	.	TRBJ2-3	TGCGCCAGCAGTCGAGAATTGCGGGCAGATACGCAGTATTTT	CASSRELRADTQYF
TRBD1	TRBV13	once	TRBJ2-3	TGTGCCAGCAACACGAGGACAGGGGGCCGGGATACGCAGTATTTT	CASNTRTGGRDTQYF
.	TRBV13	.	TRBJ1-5	TGTGCCAGCAGCTTACGGCTGGGCTCAGATCCCCAGCATTTT	CASSLRLGSDPQHF
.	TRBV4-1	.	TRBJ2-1	TGCGCCAGCAGCCAAGAGACAGGTTACAATGAGCAGTTCTTC	CASSQETGYNEQFF
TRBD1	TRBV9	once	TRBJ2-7	TGTGCCAGCAGCGTGTTCGGGACAGGGGATTTTTACGAGCAGTACTTC	CASSVFGTGDFYEQYF
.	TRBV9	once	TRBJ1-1	TGTGCCAGCAGCGTATATCCGGGAGAGGACACTGAAGCTTTCTTT	CASSVYPGEDTEAFF
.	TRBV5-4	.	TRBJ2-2	TGTGCCGTCACGGCGAACACCGGGGAGCTGTTTTTT	CAVTANTGELFF
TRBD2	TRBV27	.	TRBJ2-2	TGTGCCAGCAGTTTAGTAGCGGGGGGGTACGACACCGGGGAGCTGTTTTTT	CASSLVAGGYDTGELFF
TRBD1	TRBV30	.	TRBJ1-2	TGTGTTTACAGGGGAGGTTTATCTAACTATGGCTACACCTTC	CVYRGGLSNYGYTF
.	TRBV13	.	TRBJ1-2	TGTGCCAGCAGCCCAGACCCAGCGGGCTACACCTTC	CASSPDPAGYTF
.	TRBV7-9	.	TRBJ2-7	TGTGCCAGCAGCTTAAGCCAGGGTGGGTACGAGCAGTACTTC	CASSLSQGGYEQYF
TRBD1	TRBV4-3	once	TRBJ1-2	TGCGCCAGCAGCCCAGGGGGCGACAGACACTATGGCTACACCTTC	CASSPGGDRHYGYTF
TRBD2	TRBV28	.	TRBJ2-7	TGTGCCAGCAGTTCACTAGCGGAAAGCTCCTACGAGCAGTACTTC	CASSSLAESSYEQYF
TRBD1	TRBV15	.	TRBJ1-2	TGTGCCACCAGCGGAACGCTACCGGGACAGGGGCACTATGGCTACACCTTC	CATSGTLPGQGHYGYTF
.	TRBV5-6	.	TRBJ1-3	TGTGCCAGCAGCTTGAGGGCAGACTCTGGAAACACCATATATTTT	CASSLRADSGNTIYF
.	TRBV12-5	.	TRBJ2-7	TGTGCTAGTGGTTCGGGCGGAATTAACGAGCAGTACTTC	CASGSGGINEQYF
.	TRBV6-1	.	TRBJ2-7	TGTGCCAGCACGGGGATCCATCCCGAGCAGTACTTC	CASTGIHPEQYF
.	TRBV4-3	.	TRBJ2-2	TGCGCCAGCAGCCAAACAGGCTCGAACACCGGGGAGCTGTTTTTT	CASSQTGSNTGELFF
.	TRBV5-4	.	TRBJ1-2	TGTGCCAGCAGCGGGGGGGAAAACTATGGCTACACCTTC	CASSGGENYGYTF
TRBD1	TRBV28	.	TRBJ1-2	TGTGCCACCCCGAGACAGGGGGATGGCTACACCTTC	CATPRQGDGYTF
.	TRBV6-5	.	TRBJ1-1	TGTGCCAGCAGTTACTCGGAAGATATGAACACTGAAGCTTTCTTT	CASSYSEDMNTEAFF
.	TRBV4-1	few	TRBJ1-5	TGCGCCAGCAGCCAAGAAAATCAGCCCCAGCATTTT	CASSQENQPQHF
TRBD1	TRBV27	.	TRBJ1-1	TGTGCCAGCAGTTTATTGGACAGGTTGAACACTGAAGCTTTCTTT	CASSLLDRLNTEAFF
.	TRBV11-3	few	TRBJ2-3	TGTGCCAGCAGCTTTAGTTACTACATCGAACAGCCCGTCACAGATACGCAGTATTTT	CASSFSYYIEQPVTDTQYF
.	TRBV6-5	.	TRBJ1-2	TGTGCCAGCAGTTACGGGATCTATGGCTACACCTTC	CASSYGIYGYTF
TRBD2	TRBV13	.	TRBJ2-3	TGTGCCAGCAGCTCGACCTTAGCGGGAGGCACAGATACGCAGTATTTT	CASSSTLAGGTDTQYF
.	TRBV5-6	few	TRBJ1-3	TGTGCCAGCAGCTTGCTGGGGGAAACTTCCTCTGGAAACACCATATATTTT	CASSLLGETSSGNTIYF